The entry below gives a single T cell receptor beta chain sequence along with its context. This entry is derived from a study of blood T cell repertoires in COVID-19. About the study: The United States, Italy and Spain supplied acute and convalescent COVID-19 samples. PBMCs, B-cell-depleted T cells, or T cells provided the cDNA or gDNA that made up the material.

Per the original methods: Nucleated cell counts were estimated from reference gene primer amplification. Profiled with immunoSEQ multiplex PCR; TCRdb holds only in-frame clones, not every one. Clone size and V and J calls were adopted from that table, with D and trimming inferred from the DNA. The sample lists over 200,000 clones; 86% were seen once. Trimming cost V 3 bases and J 5 bases; bases outside gene matches: 10. The CDR3 consists of 16 residues. Per germline, CDR1 SGHTA and CDR2 FQGNSA. J is TRBJ1-1 and V is TRBV7-2; the match to TRBD1 covers 9 bases. The sequence was collected from a man younger than 40 who had recovered from COVID-19. Sequenced input: peripheral blood. The DNA of the CDR3 is TGTGCCAGCAGCTTCGGGACAGGGTCTGGCGAAACTGAAGCTTTCTTT. Translated: CASSFGTGSGETEAFF.